The 25 T cell receptor beta chains reported below all come from one sample, sequenced in a study of OX40 agonist ivuxolimab in advanced cancers. Sequencing was performed with immunoSEQ multiplex PCR; in TCRdb, only in-frame clones are kept and a portion is missing. This sample has tens of thousands of clones, with 91% found just once. The source material was CD4+ or CD8+ T cells sorted from blood, sampled in a trial of the OX40 agonist ivuxolimab. These receptors originate from an adult with an advanced solid tumor such as melanoma, head and neck, liver or kidney cancer.

The rearrangement uses TRBV28 and TRBJ2-1; 9 nucleotides align to TRBD2. Germline assignment: CDR1 MDHEN and CDR2 SYDVKM. The J segment lost 3 bases and the V segment lost 2 bases, leaving 8 bases of the junction unmatched. The CDR3 has 17 residues. The CDR3 sequence: CASSLASASGIYNEQFF. CDR3 sequence (DNA): TGTGCCAGCAGTTTAGCGTCGGCTAGCGGGATCTACAATGAGCAGTTCTTC.

The count of this clone is one. V and J are TRBV25-1 and TRBJ1-1; D unclear. Germline V gene lookup returns CDR1 MGHDK and CDR2 SYGVNS. This CDR3 region has 11 residues. Deletions cut 2 bases from V and 5 bases from J, with 3 bases between. CDR3 sequence: CASSESTEAFF. The DNA of the CDR3 is TGTGCCAGCAGTGAAAGTACTGAAGCTTTCTTT.

The rearrangement links TRBV28 to TRBJ2-6, with D uncertain. Between the trimmed V and J ends, which lost 1 base and 1 base, there was a span of 8 bases. From germline, CDR1 is MDHEN and CDR2 SYDVKM. The length of the CDR3 is 16 residues. The CDR3 region has the DNA TGTGCCAGCAGTTTATCCTATCAGTCTGGGGCCAACGTCCTGACTTTC. Amino acid sequence: CASSLSYQSGANVLTF.

The rearrangement links TRBV29-1 to TRBJ1-2; tentative D call: TRBD1 (5 bases). The V end was cut by 5 bases, the J end by 0 bases, with 10 bases between. The CDR3 length is 13 residues. Germline-derived CDR1 and CDR2 are SQVTM and ANQGSEA. CDR3 loop: CSVSRGPNYGYTF. CDR3 nucleotides: TGCAGCGTTTCTAGGGGCCCTAACTATGGCTACACCTTC.

The chain has TRBV2 and TRBJ1-3; D unclear. Trimming shortened V by 7 bases and J by 1 base, and 8 bases separated the two germline ends. Germline assignment: CDR1 SNHLY and CDR2 FYNNEI. The CDR3 sequence is 13 residues long. The CDR3 is CASMEGSGNTIYF. CDR3 coding DNA: TGTGCCAGCATGGAGGGTTCTGGAAACACCATATATTTT.

CDR3 protein: CASSLLSPEGEYF. CDR3 DNA: TGTGCCAGCAGCTTGCTTTCGCCCGAAGGGGAGTATTTT. The V gene is TRBV5-6, the J gene TRBJ2-3; the D gene is possibly TRBD1 (5 bases). The CDR3 covers 13 residues. Germline values: CDR1 SGHDT, CDR2 YYEEEE. The germline V and J ends were trimmed by 1 base and 13 bases, with 16 bases remaining between them.

The CDR3 nucleotides read TGCGCCAGCAGCTTGGGAGGGGCCGGCACAGATACGCAGTATTTT. Translating it yields CASSLGGAGTDTQYF. This sequence joins TRBV5-1 and TRBJ2-3; either TRBD1 or TRBD2 may supply D (5 bases each). Germline assignment: CDR1 SGHRS and CDR2 YFSETQ. V lost 0 bases and J lost 1, with 9 bases in between. There are 15 residues in the CDR3.

The V call is TRBV30, the J call TRBJ2-3; 7 nucleotides match TRBD1. Germline V gene data show CDR1 as GTSNPN and CDR2 as SVGIG (reference sequence). This CDR3 region has 14 residues. J gave up 0 bases and V 8 bases, and 8 bases lay outside the gene matches. This CDR3 is CALRPGGSTDTQYF. CDR3 DNA sequence: TGTGCCCTAAGGCCAGGGGGTAGCACAGATACGCAGTATTTT.

The chain combines TRBV7-2 with TRBJ2-7; TRBD1 might be the D (6 bases). The V gene lost 1 base and the J gene lost 5 bases, with 12 bases spanning the gap. This CDR3 spans 14 amino acids. Germline V lookup: CDR1 SGHTA, CDR2 FQGNSA. CDR3 DNA: TGTGCCAGCAGCTTAGGGGGGCGGGTCCACGAGCAGTACTTC. Amino acids: CASSLGGRVHEQYF.

This chain joins TRBV18 and TRBJ2-7; weak D call: TRBD2 (5 bases). The germline V and J ends were trimmed by 6 bases and 0 bases, with 15 bases remaining between them. This CDR3 is built from 15 residues. Germline loops: CDR1 KGHSH, CDR2 LQKENI. CDR3 amino acids: CASSPGRASSYEQYF. The DNA for the CDR3 is TGTGCCAGCTCCCCCGGGCGGGCGAGCTCCTACGAGCAGTACTTC.

The CDR3, as DNA: TGTGCCAGCAGCGGACACCCCCTCGGCACCGGGGAGCTGTTTTTT. Translating gives CASSGHPLGTGELFF. The chain uses TRBV9 and TRBJ2-2; D is ambiguous. V was pared by 3 bases and J by 4 bases, with 13 bases between. The CDR3 length is 15 residues. The germline V gene has CDR1 SGDLS and CDR2 YYNGEE.

This chain joins TRBV5-1 and TRBJ1-4; no definite D call. CDR3 length: 14 residues. Germline V gene data show CDR1 as SGHRS and CDR2 as YFSETQ. Trimming left V 5 bases short and J 0 bases short, with 8 bases between. The CDR3: CASRTGATNEKLFF. DNA for the CDR3: TGCGCCAGCAGAACCGGGGCAACTAATGAAAAACTGTTTTTT.

J is TRBJ1-2 and V is TRBV30; D unresolved. Germline V CDR1 and CDR2: GTSNPN, SVGIG (reference sequence). The CDR3 sequence is 12 residues long. V shed 1 base and J shed 2 bases, with 5 bases lying between them. The DNA for the CDR3 is TGTGCCTGGAGTGGAGGGAACTATGGCTACACCTTC. It is translated as CAWSGGNYGYTF.

This sequence joins TRBV6-5 and TRBJ1-2, with D possibly being TRBD1 (5 bases). From germline, CDR1 is MNHEY and CDR2 SVGAGI. This CDR3 spans 13 amino acids. Between the trimmed V and J ends, which lost 7 bases and 2 bases, there was a span of 11 bases. DNA of the CDR3: TGTGCCAGCACCGGGGGACCGAACTATGGCTACACCTTC. This translates into CASTGGPNYGYTF.

The V call is TRBV27, the J call TRBJ1-3, with D unresolved. Trimming removed 5 bases at V and 0 bases at J, with 14 bases between. The germline CDR1 and CDR2 sequences are MNHEY and SMNVEV (reference sequence). This CDR3 is 16 amino acids long. DNA for the CDR3: TGTGCCAGCAGTGCAAACGACAAACTCTCTGGAAACACCATATATTTT. Amino acids: CASSANDKLSGNTIYF.

J is TRBJ1-3 and V is TRBV6-1; D not certain. V lost 2 bases and J lost 3, with 5 bases in between. Per germline, CDR1 MNHNS and CDR2 SASEGT. The CDR3 length is 13 residues. The CDR3 loop is CASSELNGNTIYF. CDR3 DNA: TGTGCCAGCAGTGAATTGAATGGAAACACCATATATTTT.

V is TRBV11-2 and J is TRBJ2-7; TRBD2 matches at 8 bases. The CDR3 totals 15 residues. CDR1 SGHAT and CDR2 FQNNGV come from the germline V gene. V dropped 1 base and J dropped 4; count of bases not matched to a gene: 6. Here the CDR3 DNA reads TGTGCCAGCAGCTTAGCGGGAGGGCCGGGATACGAGCAGTACTTC. It specifies CASSLAGGPGYEQYF. The full variable domain, with the rest looked up from reference TRBV11-2 and TRBJ2-7, is EAGVAQSPRYKIIEKRQSVAFWCNPISGHATLYWYQQILGQGPKLLIQFQNNGVVDDSQLPKDRFSAERLKGVDSTLKIQPAKLEDSAVYLCASSLAGGPGYEQYFGPGTRLTVT.

The chain has TRBV28 and TRBJ1-2; TRBD1 is a possible D gene (5 bases). The CDR3 loop spans 16 amino acids. Germline CDR1 MDHEN, CDR2 SYDVKM. V was clipped by 4 bases and J by 3 bases, with 18 bases between them. The CDR3 region has the DNA TGTGCCAGCAGTTCGGCCGGGTCGGGGGTGGACTATGGCTACACCTTC. Protein product: CASSSAGSGVDYGYTF.

The V and J genes are TRBV27 and TRBJ1-5; the D is unclear. The V gene lost 5 bases and the J gene lost 5 bases, with 10 bases spanning the gap. Per germline, CDR1 MNHEY and CDR2 SMNVEV (reference sequence). This CDR3 comprises 13 residues. The CDR3 coding sequence is TGTGCCAGCAGTACCCTCTCGGATCAGCCCCAGCATTTT. Translation: CASSTLSDQPQHF.

V usage is TRBV4-1 and J usage is TRBJ1-2; no clear D gene. Trimming shortened V by 1 base and J by 8 bases, and 14 bases separated the two germline ends. This CDR3 contains 14 residues. Germline CDR1 and CDR2: MGHRA and YSYEKL. The CDR3 loop is CASSQVFRVRGYTF. The CDR3 DNA follows: TGCGCCAGCAGCCAAGTATTTAGGGTGAGGGGCTACACCTTC.

This rearrangement joins TRBV28 to TRBJ2-3, with D maybe TRBD1 (5 bases). The CDR3 length is 15 residues. V was pared by 6 bases and J by 1 base, with 14 bases between. CDR1 is MDHEN and CDR2 is SYDVKM in the germline V gene. The chain's CDR3 is CASREGAYRTDTQYF. DNA of the CDR3: TGTGCCAGCAGAGAAGGGGCTTATCGCACAGATACGCAGTATTTT.

This chain joins TRBV19 and TRBJ1-2; D not certain. V was clipped by 4 bases and J by 0 bases, with 6 bases between them. Looked up from germline, CDR1 is LNHDA and CDR2 is SQIVND (reference sequence). The CDR3 spans 13 residues. DNA for the CDR3: TGTGCCAGTAGTACAGTCACTAACTATGGCTACACCTTC. Translating it yields CASSTVTNYGYTF.

This sequence joins TRBV29-1 and TRBJ1-2; D is uncertain. This CDR3 comprises 12 residues. With 3 bases removed from V and 3 bases from J, the gap between germline ends came to 8 bases. Per the germline V gene, CDR1 is SQVTM and CDR2 is ANQGSEA. The DNA for the CDR3 is TGCAGCGTTGACTCCATTGACTATGGCTACACCTTC. This sequence encodes CSVDSIDYGYTF.

The rearrangement links TRBV2 to TRBJ1-5, with 9 bases that match TRBD1. The CDR3 length is 14 residues. With 4 bases clipped from V and 6 bases from J, the junction kept 4 bases outside the gene matches. In germline, CDR1 is SNHLY, CDR2 FYNNEI. CDR3 loop: CASSGQGESQPQHF. The CDR3 DNA is TGTGCCAGCAGTGGACAGGGGGAAAGTCAGCCCCAGCATTTT.

The chain couples TRBV28 to TRBJ1-4; the D is unclear. Trimming shortened V by 3 bases and J by 6 bases, and 11 bases separated the two germline ends. This CDR3 is built from 14 residues. Germline values: CDR1 MDHEN, CDR2 SYDVKM. The CDR3 region has the DNA TGTGCCAGCAGTTTCGGTGGAGCGGATGAAAAACTGTTTTTT. It yields the protein CASSFGGADEKLFF.